Each of the 23 T cell receptor beta chains below was sequenced from the same sample in a study of cytomegalovirus exposure and HLA in healthy donors. PCR amplification relied on 60 Vbeta primers (plus 13 Jbeta primers). Some clones are missing from TCRdb's copy, which holds only in-frame ones; the method was immunoSEQ multiplex PCR. Among around 250,000 clones listed, around 90% were seen once. The sample comprised PBMCs. These receptors all come from a girl aged 2 to 10 in good health and CMV-seronegative.

The chain couples TRBV5-4 to TRBJ2-7, with a weak D call TRBD2 (6 bases). The CDR3 sequence is 14 residues long. Germline CDR1 reads SGHNT; CDR2 reads YYREEE (reference sequence). The V end lost 3 bases, the J end lost 5 bases, and 15 bases lay between the germline ends. The CDR3 bases are TGTGCCAGCAGCTGGTTAACGGGAGAGAACGAGCAGTACTTC. Translation: CASSWLTGENEQYF.

The J gene is TRBJ2-3, the V gene TRBV5-1; D not resolved. Germline assignment: CDR1 SGHRS and CDR2 YFSETQ. V lost 4 bases and J 5 bases, leaving 14 bases between the germline ends. The CDR3 runs 14 residues. The CDR3 DNA reads TGCGCCAGCAGCCAATGGTCCTGGAGAGATACGCAGTATTTT. This gives the protein CASSQWSWRDTQYF.

The chain links TRBV10-2 to TRBJ1-5, with a tentative D call TRBD1 (5 bases). Germline-derived CDR1 and CDR2 are WSHSY and SAAADI. V was shortened by 8 bases and J by 0 bases, with 8 bases between the two germline ends. This CDR3 comprises 13 residues. The CDR3 is CASGGYSNQPQHF. The CDR3 bases are TGCGCCAGCGGGGGGTATAGCAATCAGCCCCAGCATTTT.

For this clone: Its ends do not fully match the called genes, so a read error is possible. The CDR3 region is CASSPRDRGLESQYF. CDR3 coding DNA: TGTGCCAGCAGCCCTAGGGACAGGGGCCTAGAGTCCCAGTACTTC. The gene calls are TRBV11-2 and TRBJ2-5; 10 positions agree with TRBD1. The CDR3 contains 15 residues. In germline, CDR1 is SGHAT, CDR2 FQNNGV.

V is TRBV2 and J is TRBJ1-2; D is uncertain. Trimming cost V 7 bases and J 8 bases, with 23 bases left between them. Germline V gene data show CDR1 as SNHLY and CDR2 as FYNNEI. The length of the CDR3 is 15 residues. This CDR3 is CASTESTNSVLGYTF. The CDR3, as DNA: TGTGCCAGCACCGAAAGTACAAACAGTGTCCTAGGCTACACCTTC.

V is TRBV5-1 and J is TRBJ2-3; D is undetermined. The CDR3 is made up of 14 amino acids. Germline V gene sequence: CDR1 SGHRS, CDR2 YFSETQ. V lost 0 bases and J 0 bases, leaving 5 bases between the germline ends. This CDR3 is CASSLDPSTDTQYF. The CDR3 DNA reads as TGCGCCAGCAGCTTGGATCCTAGCACAGATACGCAGTATTTT.

V is TRBV7-6 and J is TRBJ2-1; maybe TRBD2 (5 bases). CDR3 length equals 14 residues. Looked up from germline, CDR1 is SGHVS and CDR2 is FNYEAQ. Trimming took 0 bases from V and 6 from J, leaving 9 bases between them. DNA of the CDR3: TGTGCCAGCAGCTTAGCGCCGGGGAGCAATGAGCAGTTCTTC. Amino acids: CASSLAPGSNEQFF.

The chain employs TRBV4-1 and TRBJ1-1; 7 bases map to TRBD1. The CDR3 extends over 14 amino acids. Trimming cost V 1 base and J 4 bases; bases outside gene matches: 3. Germline V CDR1 and CDR2: MGHRA, YSYEKL. CDR3 DNA sequence: TGCGCCAGCAGCCAAGCCGGGACAGCCACTGAAGCTTTCTTT. Translating it yields CASSQAGTATEAFF.

On this clone: In the same sample, other DNA sequences code for this CDR3. The rearrangement joins TRBV6-4 to TRBJ1-2, with a possible D match to TRBD1 (5 bases). This CDR3 region has 13 residues. Germline lookup yields CDR1 MRHNA and CDR2 SNTAGT. V lost 0 bases and J 6 bases, leaving 8 bases between the germline ends. This CDR3 is CASSDSGGNGYTF. The CDR3 DNA follows: TGTGCCAGCAGTGACTCGGGGGGTAATGGCTACACCTTC.

Note on this clone: This same CDR3 is encoded by further DNA sequences in the sample. The chain recombines TRBV18 with TRBJ2-2, with D tentatively TRBD2 (5 bases). This CDR3 is 15 amino acids long. Germline assignment: CDR1 KGHSH and CDR2 LQKENI. Trimming stripped 0 bases from V and 1 base from J, with 6 bases between. CDR3 in amino acids: CASSPPGLNTGELFF. CDR3 DNA sequence: TGTGCCAGCTCACCACCCGGACTGAACACCGGGGAGCTGTTTTTT.

This clone was seen more than once but under ten times. The genes are TRBV15 and TRBJ1-5; TRBD1 might be the D (6 bases). V was shortened by 6 bases and J by 4 bases, with 13 bases between the two germline ends. CDR1 and CDR2 (germline): LNHNV, YYDKDF (reference sequence). There are 14 residues in the CDR3. In DNA form, the CDR3 reads TGTGCCACCAGACTTCAGACAGGAAATCAGCCCCAGCATTTT. Its translation is CATRLQTGNQPQHF.

The rearrangement uses TRBV7-9 and TRBJ1-1; no reliable D call. V was pared by 5 bases and J by 3 bases, with 7 bases between. The CDR3 runs to 12 residues. Germline values: CDR1 SEHNR, CDR2 FQNEAQ (reference sequence). The CDR3 protein is CASSGSDTEAFF. CDR3 DNA: TGTGCCAGCAGCGGCAGTGACACTGAAGCTTTCTTT.

The count of this clone is one. This chain uses TRBV2 with TRBJ2-3, with 7 positions matching TRBD2. The CDR3 has 14 amino acids. Germline V gene data show CDR1 as SNHLY and CDR2 as FYNNEI. The V segment lost 11 bases and the J segment 4 bases; nucleotides outside the gene matches: 12. CDR3 nucleotide sequence: TGTGCCGTTCAGCGGGGAGGCCTAGCAGATACGCAGTATTTT. This codes for CAVQRGGLADTQYF. Based on the CDR3 plus reference TRBV2 and TRBJ2-3, the full variable domain is EPEVTQTPSHQVTQMGQEVILRCVPISNHLYFYWYRQILGQKVEFLVSFYNNEISEKSEIFDDQFSVERPDGSNFTLKIRSTKLEDSAMYFCAVQRGGLADTQYFGPGTRLTVL.

The rearrangement joins TRBV13 to TRBJ2-1, with D possibly being TRBD2 (5 bases). Trimming removed 0 bases at V and 13 bases at J, with 16 bases between. Germline CDR1 and CDR2: PRHDT and FYEKMQ (reference sequence). This CDR3 spans 14 amino acids. The CDR3 coding sequence is TGTGCCAGCAGCTTAGGTTCGGACCGGGGAGATCAGTTCTTC. Translation: CASSLGSDRGDQFF.

The chain has TRBV5-4 and TRBJ2-1; 7 nucleotides align to TRBD1. The trim removed 4 bases at V and 9 bases at J, leaving 7 bases unmatched. The length of the CDR3 is 13 residues. Per the germline V gene, CDR1 is SGHNT and CDR2 is YYREEE (reference sequence). The CDR3 DNA reads TGTGCCAGCAGCCCGTTGCAGGGGGTTGAGCAGTTCTTC. The encoded protein is CASSPLQGVEQFF.

The gene calls are TRBV6-5 and TRBJ1-1; tentative D call: TRBD1 (6 bases). This CDR3 region has 15 residues. V gave up 5 bases and J gave up 1 base, with 14 bases separating them. Per germline, CDR1 MNHEY and CDR2 SVGAGI. The CDR3 protein is CASSPQTGENTEAFF. DNA for the CDR3: TGTGCCAGCAGTCCCCAGACAGGAGAGAACACTGAAGCTTTCTTT.

V is TRBV11-3 and J is TRBJ2-1; maybe TRBD2 (7 bases). Trimming cost V 5 bases and J 7 bases, with 21 bases left between them. This CDR3 is 16 amino acids long. From germline, CDR1 is SGHNT and CDR2 YENEEA. CDR3 residues: CASSRGGGQGENEQFF. For the CDR3, the DNA is TGTGCCAGCAGCCGGGGAGGGGGGCAGGGTGAGAATGAGCAGTTCTTC. The variable domain in full, completed from reference TRBV11-3 and TRBJ2-1, reads EAGVVQSPRYKIIEKKQPVAFWCNPISGHNTLYWYLQNLGQGPELLIRYENEEAVDDSQLPKDRFSAERLKGVDSTLKIQPAELGDSAVYLCASSRGGGQGENEQFFGPGTRLTVL.

The chain joins TRBV5-4 to TRBJ2-3; 7 bases align to TRBD1. Trimming at V came to 9 bases and at J to 2 bases, leaving 6 bases not matched to a gene. There are 13 residues in the CDR3. Germline V gene sequence: CDR1 SGHNT, CDR2 YYREEE (reference sequence). CDR3 DNA sequence: TGTGCCACCAGGGGACAGTCCACAGATACGCAGTATTTT. Encoded protein: CATRGQSTDTQYF. Full variable domain (rest looked up from reference TRBV5-4 and TRBJ2-3): ETGVTQSPTHLIKTRGQQVTLRCSSQSGHNTVSWYQQALGQGPQFIFQYYREEENGRGNFPPRFSGLQFPNYSSELNVNALELDDSALYLCATRGQSTDTQYFGPGTRLTVL.

J is TRBJ2-7 and V is TRBV10-3, with D possibly matching TRBD1 (5 bases). This CDR3 comprises 12 residues. The ends were cut back, 6 bases at V and 4 bases at J, with 10 bases in the middle. Germline CDR1 ENHRY, CDR2 SYGVKD. The chain's CDR3 is CAIRKDNYEQYF. The CDR3 DNA reads as TGTGCCATCAGGAAGGACAATTACGAGCAGTACTTC.

This clone came up a few times. This chain joins TRBV4-1 and TRBJ1-1; TRBD1 aligns across 8 bases. Germline assignment: CDR1 MGHRA and CDR2 YSYEKL. This CDR3 spans 16 amino acids. Trimming cost V 3 bases and J 0 bases; bases outside gene matches: 6. This CDR3 is CASSHPGQVLNTEAFF. The CDR3 nucleotides read TGCGCCAGCAGCCACCCGGGACAGGTGTTGAACACTGAAGCTTTCTTT.

The chain joins TRBV27 to TRBJ2-7; the D gene is possibly TRBD2 (6 bases). The V gene's germline CDR1 is MNHEY and CDR2 SMNVEV (reference sequence). The V and J ends lost 4 bases and 2 bases respectively, with 12 bases between them. This CDR3 comprises 14 residues. CDR3 residues: CASSSLAETYEQYF. In nucleotides, the CDR3 is TGTGCCAGCAGTTCATTAGCGGAAACCTACGAGCAGTACTTC.

The chain carries TRBV9 and TRBJ2-7, with D tentatively TRBD2 (5 bases). CDR1 is SGDLS and CDR2 is YYNGEE in the germline V gene. CDR3 length equals 14 residues. V was pared by 3 bases and J by 1 base, with 11 bases between. The CDR3 here is CASSGRPGSYEQYF. CDR3 DNA: TGTGCCAGCAGCGGTCGCCCGGGATCCTACGAGCAGTACTTC.

The chain joins TRBV19 to TRBJ1-1, with 11 bases that match TRBD1. The J segment lost 5 bases and the V segment lost 3 bases, leaving 2 bases of the junction unmatched. The germline gives CDR1 LNHDA, CDR2 SQIVND (reference sequence). The CDR3 totals 14 residues. Here the CDR3 DNA reads TGTGCCAGTAGTATGGGACAGGGGGTGACTGAAGCTTTCTTT. This translates into CASSMGQGVTEAFF.